The 4 T cell receptor beta chains given below trace back to one sample, sequenced in a study of blood T cell repertoires in COVID-19. Data came from immunoSEQ multiplex PCR; TCRdb stores just in-frame clones and leaves some out. The repertoire holds 25,000 to 35,000 clones, 65% to 90% seen once, with 8% to 10% in the top ten. Sequenced input: peripheral blood. Source of these receptors: an older man with active COVID-19.

The J gene is TRBJ1-5, the V gene TRBV5-6, with D maybe TRBD1 (6 bases). Trimming took 3 bases from V and 9 from J, leaving 10 bases between them. CDR3 size: 12 residues. Germline lookup yields CDR1 SGHDT and CDR2 YYEEEE. The CDR3 DNA is TGTGCCAGCAGCTCGACAGGAGGGCCCCAGCATTTT. Protein sequence: CASSSTGGPQHF.

The genes are TRBV27 and TRBJ1-4; D is possibly TRBD1 (5 bases). The CDR3 runs 15 residues. Per the germline V gene, CDR1 is MNHEY and CDR2 is SMNVEV (reference sequence). V was pared by 1 base and J by 6 bases, with 12 bases between. CDR3 region: CASSLLRARDEKLFF. The CDR3 DNA follows: TGTGCCAGCAGTTTATTAAGGGCCAGGGATGAAAAACTGTTTTTT.

The rearrangement uses TRBV28 and TRBJ1-2, with TRBD1 matching over 7 bases. Looked up from germline, CDR1 is MDHEN and CDR2 is SYDVKM. The length of the CDR3 is 16 residues. V lost 6 bases and J lost 5; bases outside the gene matches: 15. The CDR3 DNA sequence: TGTGCCAGCAGCCCTAACCCCGGGACAGCCTTTTATGGCTACACCTTC. This translates into CASSPNPGTAFYGYTF.

The rearrangement joins TRBV4-1 to TRBJ2-1; tentative D call: TRBD1 (6 bases). The germline gives CDR1 MGHRA, CDR2 YSYEKL. This CDR3 region has 15 residues. V lost 5 bases to trimming and J lost 0 bases, with 11 bases between them. In nucleotides, the CDR3 is TGCGCCAGCAGCTTTCAGGGGATCTCCTACAATGAGCAGTTCTTC. Translating gives CASSFQGISYNEQFF.